Shown below are 29 T cell receptor beta chains from a single sample sequenced in a study of human T cells and chemical hapten exposure. MiXCR was run by TCRdb on the RACE reads, yielding one entry per CDR3 protein. This table holds fewer than 300,000 distinct CDR3 sequences, just under 8% found once. The time point denotes: pre-sensitization, week 0. The treatment: therapeutic diphenylcyclopropenone sensitization with weekly scalp DPC. Specimen: whole blood, collected in connection with sensitization to the hapten diphenylcyclopropenone (DPC). All receptors come from a man younger than 30 with alopecia areata. Some clones in this sample may be carry-over from other donors' samples.

This clonotype was detected ten times or more. CDR3 sequence (DNA): TGCAGTGCGTCCGGGACAGGGACCAATAACTATGGCTACACCTTC. Encoded protein: CSASGTGTNNYGYTF. V and J are TRBV20-1 and TRBJ1-2, with 9 bases that match TRBD1. Unmatched junction bases numbered 9, after V lost 6 bases and J lost 1 base. The germline CDR1 and CDR2 sequences are DFQATT and SNEGSKA (reference sequence). CDR3 length: 15 amino acids.

This clonotype was seen ten or more times. This chain connects TRBV2 to TRBJ2-7, with a weak D call TRBD1 (6 bases). Germline V gives CDR1 SNHLY, CDR2 FYNNEI. The CDR3 sequence is 15 residues long. Trimming pared 3 bases from V and 5 bases from J, leaving 17 bases between. The CDR3 loop reads CASSDMGAKGDEQYF. DNA for the CDR3: TGTGCCAGCAGTGACATGGGGGCTAAAGGCGACGAGCAGTACTTC.

This clonotype was observed many times. V usage is TRBV29-1 and J usage is TRBJ2-4, with a weak D call TRBD2 (6 bases). The germline V gene encodes CDR1 SQVTM and CDR2 ANQGSEA. This CDR3 comprises 12 residues. V was cut by 7 bases and J by 2 bases, with 9 bases left in between. CDR3 amino acids: CSGGDPKNIQYF. The CDR3 DNA sequence: TGCAGCGGCGGGGATCCCAAAAACATTCAGTACTTC.

This clonotype was seen more than once but under ten times. The chain links TRBV6-5 to TRBJ2-5; tentatively, D is TRBD2 (6 bases). V dropped 4 bases and J dropped 7 bases, with 13 bases sitting between them. This CDR3 spans 13 amino acids. CDR1 and CDR2 from the germline V gene are MNHEY and SVGAGI. The CDR3 here is CASSSTSMGTQYF. The CDR3 DNA sequence: TGTGCCAGCAGTTCGACTAGTATGGGGACCCAGTACTTC.

The rearrangement links TRBV2 to TRBJ1-5; possibly TRBD1 for D (5 bases). This CDR3 has 15 amino acids. V was pared by 4 bases and J by 3 bases, with 13 bases between. The germline CDR1 and CDR2 sequences are SNHLY and FYNNEI. The CDR3 protein is CASSVGASNNQPQHF. Written as DNA, the CDR3 is TGTGCCAGCAGTGTCGGGGCGTCAAACAATCAGCCCCAGCATTTT.

This clonotype was detected a few times. The V call is TRBV3-1, the J call TRBJ2-7; D is possibly TRBD1 (6 bases). The CDR3 runs 15 residues. Germline loops: CDR1 LGHDT, CDR2 YNNKEL (reference sequence). The V and J ends lost 4 bases and 2 bases respectively, with 15 bases between them. This CDR3 is CASSPSGQRTYEQYV. CDR3 bases: TGTGCCAGCAGCCCATCCGGACAGCGAACCTACGAGCAGTACGTC.

V and J are TRBV3-1 and TRBJ1-4, with D perhaps matching TRBD1 (5 bases). Trimming shortened V by 4 bases and J by 5 bases, and 17 bases separated the two germline ends. The CDR3 length is 16 residues. Germline lookup yields CDR1 LGHDT and CDR2 YNNKEL (reference sequence). CDR3 sequence (DNA): TGTGCCAGCAGCCCCTGGACATCCCTCGGGAATGAAAAACTGTTTTTT. It yields the protein CASSPWTSLGNEKLFF. The full variable domain, its missing parts supplied by reference TRBV3-1 and TRBJ1-4, is DTAVSQTPKYLVTQMGNDKSIKCEQNLGHDTMYWYKQDSKKFLKIMFSYNNKELIINETVPNRFSPKSPDKAHLNLHINSLELGDSAVYFCASSPWTSLGNEKLFFGSGTQLSVL.

This clonotype was observed a few times. This chain links TRBV12-5 with TRBJ2-2; D unclear. The V gene's germline CDR1 is LGHNT and CDR2 FRNRAP. Deletions cut 0 bases from V and 5 bases from J, with 4 bases between. The CDR3 is made up of 13 amino acids. The CDR3 bases are TGTGCTAGTGGTTTGGTACTGACCGGGGAGCTGTTTTTT. Its translation is CASGLVLTGELFF. Variable domain in full (rest from reference TRBV12-5 and TRBJ2-2): DARVTQTPRHKVTEMGQEVTMRCQPILGHNTVFWYRQTMMQGLELLAYFRNRAPLDDSGMPKDRFSAEMPDATLATLKIQPSEPRDSAVYFCASGLVLTGELFFGEGSRLTVL.

This clonotype was seen only a few times. The chain combines TRBV6-2 or TRBV6-3 with TRBJ2-5; no clear D gene. The V gene lost 7 bases and the J gene lost 4 bases, with 22 bases spanning the gap. This CDR3 spans 16 amino acids. Germline values: CDR1 MNHEY, CDR2 SVGEGT. CDR3 coding DNA: TGTGCCAGCAACCCCACGTGGACGCAAACCAGAGAGACCCAGTACTTC. Amino acids: CASNPTWTQTRETQYF.

There are many counts of this clonotype. J is TRBJ1-1 and V is TRBV20-1; D perhaps matches TRBD1 (6 bases). The CDR3 has 12 residues. Trimming pared 6 bases from V and 10 bases from J, leaving 18 bases between. Germline CDR1 and CDR2: DFQATT and SNEGSKA (reference sequence). The CDR3 reads CSALNRGRRAFF. CDR3 nucleotides: TGCAGTGCGCTAAATCGGGGGCGGAGAGCTTTCTTT.

This clonotype was observed at least ten times. CDR3 sequence: CASSMTGNEQYV. CDR3 DNA: TGTGCCAGCAGCATGACAGGGAACGAGCAGTACGTC. The chain couples TRBV7-8 to TRBJ2-7; 7 bases align to TRBD1. V trimming: 5 bases; J trimming: 5 bases; junction bases outside the gene matches: 3. CDR3 length equals 12 residues. Germline CDR1 is SGHVS and CDR2 is FQNEAQ.

The genes are TRBV7-2 and TRBJ2-7, with 11 positions matching TRBD1. CDR3 length: 16 amino acids. Germline V gene lookup returns CDR1 SGHTA and CDR2 FQGNSA. Losses at the gene ends were 4 bases for V and 4 bases for J; bases not matched to a gene: 9. For the CDR3, the DNA is TGTGCCAGCAGCTCTACGCGGACAGGGGGCATGTACGAGCAGTACGTC. Translation: CASSSTRTGGMYEQYV.

Only a few counts were recorded for this clonotype. This rearrangement joins TRBV29-1 to TRBJ1-1; D might be TRBD1 (6 bases). Per germline, CDR1 SQVTM and CDR2 ANQGSEA. The CDR3 loop spans 13 amino acids. Trimming cost V 6 bases and J 1 base, with 12 bases left between them. In DNA, the CDR3 is TGCAGCGTCGACGGACAGACGAACACTGAAGCTTTCTTT. Its protein is CSVDGQTNTEAFF.

This clonotype has more than one count but fewer than ten. The chain links TRBV7-2 to TRBJ1-1; D ambiguous. The CDR3 consists of 16 residues. The germline gives CDR1 SGHTA, CDR2 FQGNSA. The germline V and J ends were trimmed by 4 bases and 1 base, with 16 bases remaining between them. In DNA form, the CDR3 reads TGTGCCAGCAGCTCACTTCGAGGGTTTGGGAACACTGAAGCTTTCTTT. Translating it yields CASSSLRGFGNTEAFF.

The chain employs TRBV5-6 and TRBJ1-1; D possibly corresponds to TRBD1 (5 bases). The CDR3 has 14 amino acids. Trimming pared 5 bases from V and 4 bases from J, leaving 15 bases between. CDR1 is SGHDT and CDR2 is YYEEEE in the germline V gene. The CDR3 loop reads CASSHEPRVTEAFF. In nucleotides, the CDR3 is TGTGCCAGCAGTCACGAGCCCAGGGTCACTGAAGCTTTCTTT. The full variable domain, with the rest looked up from reference TRBV5-6 and TRBJ1-1, is DAGVTQSPTHLIKTRGQQVTLRCSPKSGHDTVSWYQQALGQGPQFIFQYYEEEERQRGNFPDRFSGHQFPNYSSELNVNALLLGDSALYLCASSHEPRVTEAFFGQGTRLTVV.

This clonotype turned up a few times. The chain employs TRBV4-1 and TRBJ2-1; tentative D call: TRBD1 (6 bases). V was trimmed by 6 bases and J by 3 bases, leaving 12 bases between them. CDR3 length: 14 residues. CDR1 and CDR2 from the germline V gene are MGHRA and YSYEKL. The DNA for the CDR3 is TGCGCCAGCAGTCCTAGGACAGTCTACAATGAGCAGTTCTTC. Its translation: CASSPRTVYNEQFF.

The chain is built from TRBV12-3 or TRBV12-4 and TRBJ2-3; 9 bases are a match to TRBD2. The CDR3 consists of 17 residues. V shed 5 bases and J 1 base; nucleotides not matched to a gene: 10. CDR3 coding DNA: TGTGCCAGCAGTCCCTCAGAGCGGGGGGCCCGCACAGATACGCAGTATTTT. This encodes CASSPSERGARTDTQYF.

The rearrangement links TRBV4-3 to TRBJ1-1, with D tentatively TRBD1 (5 bases). CDR1 is LGHNA, CDR2 YSLEER, per germline. The CDR3 is 13 amino acids. Trimming shortened V by 2 bases and J by 11 bases, and 15 bases separated the two germline ends. CDR3 sequence: CASSQRDGHGAFF. The CDR3 DNA reads TGCGCCAGCAGCCAACGGGACGGACATGGCGCTTTCTTT.

The table lists this clonotype with a few counts. The chain couples TRBV12-3 or TRBV12-4 to TRBJ2-3; a possible D gene is TRBD1 (6 bases). The CDR3 consists of 15 residues. V lost 3 bases, J lost 5 bases, and 15 bases lay in between. This chain's CDR3 is CASSLSGVGEDTQYF. CDR3 in DNA: TGTGCCAGCAGTTTGTCAGGGGTCGGAGAAGATACGCAGTATTTT.

This chain uses TRBV12-3 or TRBV12-4 with TRBJ2-3, with 9 bases lining up with TRBD2. The CDR3 spans 14 residues. The V and J ends lost 6 bases and 6 bases, in that order; junction bases with no gene match: 7. As DNA, the CDR3 is TGTGCCAGCAGGCCAAGCGGGGGGATGGATACGCAGTATTTT. It is translated as CASRPSGGMDTQYF.

The chain joins TRBV6-2 or TRBV6-3 to TRBJ2-6; 7 nucleotides line up with TRBD1. V lost 5 bases and J lost 0; bases outside the gene matches: 7. This CDR3 comprises 17 residues. Germline V lookup: CDR1 MNHEY, CDR2 SVGEGT. The CDR3 region is CASSNGTASSGANVLTF. The CDR3 region has the DNA TGTGCCAGCAGTAACGGGACAGCAAGCTCTGGGGCCAACGTCCTGACTTTC.

This clonotype appeared many times. The genes are TRBV10-3 and TRBJ2-3; D might be TRBD1 (7 bases). The CDR3 sequence is 13 residues long. Germline CDR1 ENHRY, CDR2 SYGVKD. With 8 bases removed from V and 3 bases from J, the gap between germline ends came to 12 bases. The CDR3, as DNA: TGTGCCATCCAACAGGGGAGGACAGATACGCAGTATTTT. Translating it yields CAIQQGRTDTQYF.

This clonotype was observed many times. J is TRBJ1-2 and V is TRBV5-1; possible D gene TRBD1, 6 bases. The CDR3 length is 15 residues. Looked up from germline, CDR1 is SGHRS and CDR2 is YFSETQ. V lost 0 bases to trimming and J lost 4 bases, with 13 bases between them. The CDR3 reads CASSLDTGSAYGYTF. The CDR3 region has the DNA TGCGCCAGCAGCTTGGATACAGGGAGCGCCTATGGCTACACCTTC.

This clonotype was counted between two and nine times. This chain joins TRBV20-1 and TRBJ1-4; tentatively, D is TRBD1 (5 bases). Per germline, CDR1 DFQATT and CDR2 SNEGSKA (reference sequence). This CDR3 comprises 15 residues. The V and J ends lost 5 bases and 1 base respectively, with 14 bases between them. The CDR3 sequence is CSAPRTGVTNEKLFF. CDR3 DNA: TGCAGTGCTCCACGAACAGGAGTAACTAATGAAAAACTGTTTTTT.

This clonotype was seen at least ten times. This chain joins TRBV7-8 and TRBJ2-7, with D tentatively TRBD1 (6 bases). Germline V gene lookup returns CDR1 SGHVS and CDR2 FQNEAQ. This CDR3 contains 12 residues. The V end lost 3 bases, the J end lost 9 bases, and 12 bases lay between the germline ends. The CDR3 bases are TGTGCCAGCAGCTTCTCAGGGGCTGGGCAGTACGTC. Amino acid sequence: CASSFSGAGQYV.

This clonotype has a handful of counts. CDR3 amino acids: CSARTGSKKETQYF. The CDR3 DNA sequence: TGCAGTGCTAGGACCGGGTCTAAAAAAGAGACCCAGTACTTC. The V gene is TRBV20-1, the J gene TRBJ2-5; D gene uncertain. This CDR3 spans 14 amino acids. Germline loops: CDR1 DFQATT, CDR2 SNEGSKA (reference sequence). V was pared by 3 bases and J by 3 bases, with 14 bases between.

This clonotype was counted at least ten times. The junction differs from germline at one of its ends, possibly a read error. The V call is TRBV5-1, the J call TRBJ2-1, with D perhaps given as TRBD1 or TRBD2 (6 bases each). Germline loops: CDR1 SGHRS, CDR2 YFSETQ. The CDR3 runs 15 residues. The CDR3 DNA reads as TGTGCCAGCAGTTTAGGGGGGAGCTCCTACAATGAGCAGTTCTTC. This codes for CASSLGGSSYNEQFF.

This clonotype was counted between two and nine times. V and J are TRBV12-3 or TRBV12-4 and TRBJ1-2; D is perhaps TRBD1 (5 bases). Trimming shortened V by 5 bases and J by 6 bases, and 19 bases separated the two germline ends. The CDR3 loop spans 15 amino acids. CDR3 amino acids: CASSPRSVQGDGYTF. The CDR3 DNA follows: TGTGCCAGCAGTCCTCGGTCGGTGCAAGGGGATGGCTACACCTTC.

This clonotype showed up just a few times. Written as DNA, the CDR3 is TGCAGTGCTGTGACCCCGGGGGGGGAGGGCTATAGCAATCAGCCCCAGCATTTT. Translated: CSAVTPGGEGYSNQPQHF. This rearrangement joins TRBV20-1 to TRBJ1-5, with D possibly being TRBD1 (5 bases). The CDR3 totals 18 residues. Germline CDR1 DFQATT, CDR2 SNEGSKA (reference sequence). Between the trimmed V and J ends, which lost 5 bases and 0 bases, there was a span of 23 bases.